The clone carrying this T cell receptor (beta chain) appeared a few times. This entry is derived from a study of cytomegalovirus exposure and HLA in healthy donors. CDR1 MDHEN and CDR2 SYDVKM come from the germline V gene. The length of the CDR3 is 18 residues. The ends were cut back, 2 bases at V and 0 bases at J, with 19 bases in the middle. 13 Jbeta primers and 60 Vbeta primers were used for the PCR. TCRdb's table, derived via immunoSEQ multiplex PCR, lists solely in-frame clones and lacks some. This sample has 90,000 or so clones; approximately 80% occur once, and the top ten carry about 3%. This TCR derives from a woman aged 40-49 years in good health and CMV-seronegative. Material: PBMCs. The chain has TRBV28 and TRBJ1-2, with TRBD1 as a possible D gene (6 bases). CDR3 amino acids: CASSLGWTAIPSNYGYTF. The CDR3 bases are TGTGCCAGCAGTTTAGGATGGACAGCTATACCCTCTAACTATGGCTACACCTTC.